Listed here are 29 T cell receptor beta chains from one sample, sequenced in a study of identical twins (dated by TCRdb to the mid-2010s). Library construction relied on 5' RACE. Sequencing relied on an Illumina HiSeq 2000. The public sequencing data were trimmed at Q25 with fastp and processed into clonotypes with MiXCR by TCRdb, which kept only in-frame beta chains. Each entry is one CDR3 protein sequence, shown with its most common DNA and genes. Counted in this sample were around 370,000 distinct CDR3 sequences; around 9% of them appeared once. The ten largest clones add up to approximately 9.3% of the sample. The sequencing sample was made of naive T cells sorted from blood. According to the study, the label for this sample's cell subset or site signals: cells isolated with a human naive T-cell isolation kit. These receptors were collected from a woman aged 45 to 65 in good health.

The CDR3: CASSLSGTKETQYF. CDR3 DNA: TGCGCCAGCAGCTTGTCCGGGACGAAAGAGACCCAGTACTTC. The gene calls are TRBV5-1 and TRBJ2-5, with D possibly called TRBD1 or TRBD2 (5 bases each). Trimming stripped 1 base from V and 3 bases from J, with 10 bases between. Germline V gene data show CDR1 as SGHRS and CDR2 as YFSETQ. This CDR3 region has 14 residues.

DNA of the CDR3: TGTGCCAGCAGTTTAATCGGGAGCAAAGAGACCCAGTACTTC. Translation gives CASSLIGSKETQYF. The V and J genes are TRBV27 and TRBJ2-5; maybe TRBD2 (6 bases). The V gene lost 2 bases and the J gene lost 3 bases, with 10 bases spanning the gap. CDR3 length equals 14 residues. Germline V gene sequence: CDR1 MNHEY, CDR2 SMNVEV (reference sequence).

The chain is built from TRBV27 and TRBJ1-6; D not resolved. This CDR3 is built from 15 residues. Trimming took 8 bases from V and 0 from J, leaving 11 bases between them. Germline values: CDR1 MNHEY, CDR2 SMNVEV (reference sequence). CDR3 coding DNA: TGTGCCAGCCCACCCGGGTCCTCCTATAATTCACCCCTCCACTTT. Translating gives CASPPGSSYNSPLHF.

This sequence joins TRBV5-1 and TRBJ2-6, with TRBD1 matching over 9 bases. The V and J ends lost 0 bases and 1 base, in that order; junction bases with no gene match: 5. CDR3 length equals 18 residues. Germline loops: CDR1 SGHRS, CDR2 YFSETQ. CDR3 in DNA: TGCGCCAGCAGCTTGGCCAAGACAGGGGGGTCTGGGGCCAACGTCCTGACTTTC. Protein product: CASSLAKTGGSGANVLTF. The full variable domain, its missing parts supplied by reference TRBV5-1 and TRBJ2-6, is KAGVTQTPRYLIKTRGQQVTLSCSPISGHRSVSWYQQTPGQGLQFLFEYFSETQRNKGNFPGRFSGRQFSNSRSEMNVSTLELGDSALYLCASSLAKTGGSGANVLTFGAGSRLTVL.

This clonotype was detected only a few times. The J gene is TRBJ2-7, the V gene TRBV5-1, with D unresolved. Trimming took 1 base from V and 3 from J, leaving 8 bases between them. The CDR3 has 13 residues. Germline V CDR1 and CDR2: SGHRS, YFSETQ. This CDR3 reads CASSLSSYYEQYF. CDR3 bases: TGCGCCAGCAGCTTGTCGTCCTACTACGAGCAGTACTTC. The variable domain in full, completed from reference TRBV5-1 and TRBJ2-7, reads KAGVTQTPRYLIKTRGQQVTLSCSPISGHRSVSWYQQTPGQGLQFLFEYFSETQRNKGNFPGRFSGRQFSNSRSEMNVSTLELGDSALYLCASSLSSYYEQYFGPGTRLTVT.

The chain is built from TRBV19 and TRBJ2-7; TRBD1 matches 7 bases. Trimming removed 5 bases from V and 4 bases from J; junction bases left unmatched: 8. CDR3 length: 14 residues. Germline CDR1 LNHDA, CDR2 SQIVND (reference sequence). CDR3: CASSPYFRGYEQYF. The CDR3 region has the DNA TGTGCCAGTAGTCCCTACTTCAGGGGGTACGAGCAGTACTTC. The variable domain in full, completed from reference TRBV19 and TRBJ2-7, reads DGGITQSPKYLFRKEGQNVTLSCEQNLNHDAMYWYRQDPGQGLRLIYYSQIVNDFQKGDIAEGYSVSREKKESFPLTVTSAQKNPTAFYLCASSPYFRGYEQYFGPGTRLTVT.

The table lists this clonotype with many counts. The CDR3: CASSSGSGEQYV. CDR3 in DNA: TGTGCCAGCAGTTCGGGGTCGGGTGAGCAGTACGTC. The chain carries TRBV12-3 or TRBV12-4 and TRBJ2-7, with D possibly being TRBD2 (5 bases). V lost 4 bases and J lost 7, with 11 bases in between. The CDR3 contains 12 residues.

The CDR3 loop reads CASSQGSGGPYNEQFF. CDR3 coding DNA: TGTGCCAGCAGCCAAGGTTCAGGGGGCCCCTACAATGAGCAGTTCTTC. This chain connects TRBV14 to TRBJ2-1; the match to TRBD1 covers 8 bases. The germline V gene has CDR1 SGHDN and CDR2 FVKESK. V was pared by 1 base and J by 2 bases, with 4 bases of the junction left unmatched. This CDR3 has 16 amino acids.

The J gene is TRBJ1-4, the V gene TRBV12-3 or TRBV12-4, with D maybe TRBD1 (6 bases). V lost 6 bases to trimming and J lost 7 bases, with 18 bases between them. The CDR3 is 15 amino acids. Written as DNA, the CDR3 is TGTGCCAGCAGCCATATCAGGGGAGGGGGTGAAAAACTGTTTTTT. Its translation is CASSHIRGGGEKLFF.

This chain uses TRBV20-1 with TRBJ1-2, with D possibly matching TRBD1 (6 bases). This CDR3 has 13 residues. V lost 6 bases to trimming and J lost 5 bases, with 16 bases between them. Germline V gene data show CDR1 as DFQATT and CDR2 as SNEGSKA (reference sequence). The CDR3 nucleotides are TGCAGTGCCCCGGGGGGGGCTGTTTATGGCTACACCTTC. Protein sequence: CSAPGGAVYGYTF.

This clonotype has a count of ten or more. The chain couples TRBV20-1 to TRBJ2-6; maybe TRBD2 (5 bases). The CDR3 has 16 amino acids. CDR1 DFQATT and CDR2 SNEGSKA come from the germline V gene (reference sequence). The germline V and J ends were trimmed by 0 bases and 3 bases, with 12 bases remaining between them. DNA for the CDR3: TGCAGTGCTAGAGACCCGCGGGTGGTTGGGGCCAACGTCCTGACTTTC. This codes for CSARDPRVVGANVLTF.

This clonotype was observed many times. The chain carries TRBV20-1 and TRBJ2-2, with 8 nucleotides matching TRBD1. Germline trimming cut 0 bases from V and 5 bases from J; bases unmatched to any gene: 2. Germline V lookup: CDR1 DFQATT, CDR2 SNEGSKA (reference sequence). CDR3 size: 14 residues. The CDR3 DNA is TGCAGTGCTAGAGACAGGGGGCGGACCGGGGAGCTGTTTTTT. This encodes CSARDRGRTGELFF.

The sample holds many counts of this clonotype. V gene TRBV12-3 or TRBV12-4 combines with J gene TRBJ2-2, with D unclear. V shed 7 bases and J shed 2 bases, with 2 bases lying between them. This CDR3 is 11 amino acids long. The CDR3 DNA reads as TGTGCCAGCAAAAACACCGGGGAGCTGTTTTTT. Translated: CASKNTGELFF.

Only a few counts were recorded for this clonotype. J is TRBJ1-1 and V is TRBV29-1; weak D call: TRBD1 (5 bases). CDR1 is SQVTM, CDR2 ANQGSEA, per germline. This CDR3 comprises 12 residues. V was cut by 4 bases and J by 6 bases, with 12 bases left in between. The CDR3 DNA reads as TGCAGCGTTGCCGATTTGGGGGCTGAAGCTTTCTTT. It encodes CSVADLGAEAFF.

The V gene is TRBV25-1, the J gene TRBJ2-7; a weak D match, TRBD1 (6 bases). CDR1 is MGHDK, CDR2 SYGVNS, per germline. CDR3 length: 13 residues. Trimming pared 3 bases from V and 5 bases from J, leaving 11 bases between. The CDR3 spells CASSDRTGNEQYF. CDR3 sequence (DNA): TGTGCCAGCAGTGACCGCACAGGGAACGAGCAGTACTTC.

There are a few counts of this clonotype. This chain uses TRBV5-1 with TRBJ2-1; TRBD2 agrees at 9 bases. Germline-derived CDR1 and CDR2 are SGHRS and YFSETQ. V was pared by 0 bases and J by 10 bases, with 11 bases of the junction left unmatched. There are 16 residues in the CDR3. DNA of the CDR3: TGCGCCAGCAGCTTGGGGCGCGGGAGGGCCCCAGAAGAGCAGTTCTTC. Its translation is CASSLGRGRAPEEQFF.

The chain has TRBV5-4 and TRBJ2-1, with TRBD2 as a possible D gene (6 bases). The germline V gene has CDR1 SGHNT and CDR2 YYREEE (reference sequence). The CDR3 has 17 amino acids. V was cut by 0 bases and J by 2 bases, with 15 bases left in between. The CDR3 spells CASSLARSGPPYNEQFF. CDR3 bases: TGTGCCAGCAGCTTGGCGCGTAGCGGCCCCCCCTACAATGAGCAGTTCTTC.

The chain uses TRBV9 and TRBJ2-1; a possible D gene is TRBD1 (5 bases). Germline V gives CDR1 SGDLS, CDR2 YYNGEE. CDR3 length equals 13 residues. V shed 4 bases and J shed 8 bases, with 13 bases lying between them. This CDR3 reads CASSPHQGYEQFF. CDR3 coding DNA: TGTGCCAGCAGCCCCCACCAGGGATATGAGCAGTTCTTC.

This clonotype was seen ten or more times. This rearrangement joins TRBV6-1 to TRBJ2-2, with TRBD1 matching over 7 bases. This CDR3 comprises 16 residues. CDR1 is MNHNS, CDR2 SASEGT, per germline. V lost 8 bases, J lost 3 bases, and 12 bases stayed unmatched. CDR3 region: CASVLKETGDTGELFF. The CDR3, as DNA: TGTGCCAGCGTCTTGAAGGAAACAGGGGACACCGGGGAGCTGTTTTTT.

This clonotype was detected a few times. The chain combines TRBV20-1 with TRBJ2-5, with D maybe TRBD2 (5 bases). The CDR3 covers 14 residues. Germline V gene data show CDR1 as DFQATT and CDR2 as SNEGSKA (reference sequence). V lost 0 bases and J 3 bases, leaving 11 bases between the germline ends. The CDR3 reads CSARDEGEEETQYF. CDR3 DNA sequence: TGCAGTGCTAGAGATGAGGGCGAAGAAGAGACCCAGTACTTC.

The chain carries TRBV20-1 and TRBJ2-1; TRBD2 matches at 10 bases. Germline assignment: CDR1 DFQATT and CDR2 SNEGSKA (reference sequence). The CDR3 has 14 amino acids. Trimming removed 1 base from V and 10 bases from J; junction bases left unmatched: 7. The CDR3 nucleotides are TGCAGTGCTAGAGCCCCTAGCGGGAGAGGGGAGCAGTTCTTC. Protein product: CSARAPSGRGEQFF.

This chain uses TRBV6-6 with TRBJ2-7; the match to TRBD1 covers 10 bases. Losses at the gene ends were 2 bases for V and 3 bases for J; bases not matched to a gene: 7. This CDR3 comprises 16 residues. CDR1 and CDR2 from the germline V gene are MNHNY and SVGAGI (reference sequence). The CDR3 protein is CASSYNPGQGSYEQYV. The CDR3 nucleotides are TGTGCCAGCAGTTACAATCCGGGACAGGGGAGCTACGAGCAGTACGTC.

In its sample, this clonotype was seen a few times. The J gene is TRBJ2-5, the V gene TRBV24-1; 7 positions match TRBD1. The CDR3 has 17 residues. The trim removed 3 bases at V and 2 bases at J, leaving 11 bases unmatched. Germline-derived CDR1 and CDR2 are KGHDR and SFDVKD. The CDR3 protein is CATSDPSRQGVQETQYF. CDR3 DNA sequence: TGTGCCACCAGTGATCCCTCACGACAGGGCGTGCAAGAGACCCAGTACTTC.

This clonotype was counted between two and nine times. The J gene is TRBJ2-3, the V gene TRBV29-1, with D maybe TRBD1 (6 bases). CDR3 length: 12 residues. Trimming shortened V by 5 bases and J by 3 bases, and 9 bases separated the two germline ends. From germline, CDR1 is SQVTM and CDR2 ANQGSEA. CDR3 nucleotide sequence: TGCAGCGTTCGCAGGGGAACAGATACGCAGTATTTT. The encoded protein is CSVRRGTDTQYF.

J is TRBJ2-1 and V is TRBV7-9, with 8 bases fitting TRBD2. Germline assignment: CDR1 SEHNR and CDR2 FQNEAQ (reference sequence). The J segment lost 15 bases and the V segment lost 5 bases, leaving 15 bases of the junction unmatched. The CDR3 has 14 residues. The CDR3 region has the DNA TGTGCCAGCAGCCTCCTACTAGCGGAGGCCCCCCGGTTCTTC. This encodes CASSLLLAEAPRFF.

This clonotype was counted many times. The chain has TRBV29-1 and TRBJ2-7, with 10 bases identical to TRBD1. Per germline, CDR1 SQVTM and CDR2 ANQGSEA. V lost 1 base, J lost 4 bases, and 4 bases stayed unmatched. This CDR3 comprises 14 residues. CDR3 sequence reads: CSVEGDRGGYEQYF. CDR3 nucleotide sequence: TGCAGCGTTGAAGGGGACAGGGGAGGGTACGAGCAGTACTTC.

The chain employs TRBV5-1 and TRBJ2-5; D perhaps matches TRBD1 (6 bases). Looked up from germline, CDR1 is SGHRS and CDR2 is YFSETQ. The V end lost 0 bases, the J end lost 5 bases, and 11 bases lay between the germline ends. This CDR3 region has 14 residues. CDR3 amino acids: CASSLVRGMETQYF. CDR3 coding DNA: TGCGCCAGCAGCTTGGTTAGGGGGATGGAGACCCAGTACTTC.

The gene calls are TRBV4-1 and TRBJ2-6, with a possible D match to TRBD2 (5 bases). CDR3 length: 17 residues. Germline CDR1 reads MGHRA; CDR2 reads YSYEKL. The V and J ends lost 1 base and 0 bases respectively, with 10 bases between them. CDR3 DNA sequence: TGCGCCAGCAGCCAAGTAAGCGGAACCTCTGGGGCCAACGTCCTGACTTTC. This gives the protein CASSQVSGTSGANVLTF.

The rearrangement joins TRBV6-4 to TRBJ1-1; 7 nucleotides match TRBD1. The trim removed 6 bases at V and 7 bases at J, leaving 8 bases unmatched. The germline CDR1 and CDR2 sequences are MRHNA and SNTAGT. The CDR3 extends over 13 amino acids. CDR3 protein: CASSVLGGSEAFF. CDR3 bases: TGTGCCAGCAGCGTTCTAGGGGGCAGTGAAGCTTTCTTT.